The 23 T cell receptor beta chains in this list originate from one sample, sequenced in a study of vaccination and CD4 T cells after COVID-19. Treatment indicated: roughly nine-day PBMC culture with coronavirus spike peptide pools or control peptides (ViraFEST assay). These receptors' antigens are unknown. The Oncomine TCR Beta short-read assay sequenced DNA from cultured CD4+ T cells. TCRdb itself ran the PCR reads through MiXCR, one entry per CDR3 protein. The table shows 15,000 to 25,000 distinct CDR3 sequences, with roughly three fifths occurring only once. Sequences were derived from CD4+ T cells from blood, cultured in vitro, sampled after SARS-CoV-2 vaccination. All receptors derive from a human donor who had recovered from COVID-19.

In its sample, this clonotype was seen a few times. J is TRBJ2-5 and V is TRBV2; perhaps TRBD1 as D (5 bases). Germline CDR1 SNHLY, CDR2 FYNNEI. V gave up 4 bases and J gave up 1 base, with 7 bases separating them. The CDR3 has 13 amino acids. The CDR3 DNA reads as TGTGCCAGCAGTGGACAGAGCCAAGAGACCCAGTACTTC. Its protein is CASSGQSQETQYF.

V usage is TRBV10-3 and J usage is TRBJ1-2; TRBD1 agrees at 12 bases. Germline V gives CDR1 ENHRY, CDR2 SYGVKD. The CDR3 extends over 13 amino acids. Trimming removed 8 bases from V and 8 bases from J; junction bases left unmatched: 6. This chain's CDR3 is CAIAGQGAEGYTF. In DNA, the CDR3 is TGTGCCATCGCGGGACAGGGGGCAGAGGGCTACACCTTC.

The rearrangement uses TRBV7-2 and TRBJ2-7, with 11 bases fitting TRBD1. This CDR3 has 15 amino acids. Germline V gene data show CDR1 as SGHTA and CDR2 as FQGNSA. With 3 bases clipped from V and 3 bases from J, the junction kept 4 bases outside the gene matches. The CDR3 here is CASSFVGQGDYEQYF. The CDR3 DNA follows: TGTGCCAGCAGCTTTGTGGGACAGGGGGACTACGAGCAGTACTTC.

This sequence joins TRBV7-6 and TRBJ2-1, with D uncertain. Germline CDR1 reads SGHVS; CDR2 reads FNYEAQ. V lost 3 bases to trimming and J lost 0 bases, with 6 bases between them. This CDR3 comprises 14 residues. The CDR3 loop reads CASSLASSYNEQFF. CDR3 nucleotides: TGTGCCAGCAGCTTGGCAAGCTCCTACAATGAGCAGTTCTTC.

The chain recombines TRBV11-2 with TRBJ2-5; TRBD2 aligns across 12 bases. Per the germline V gene, CDR1 is SGHAT and CDR2 is FQNNGV. CDR3 length: 15 residues. The ends lost 5 bases at V and 5 bases at J; junction bases unmatched: 6. The CDR3 DNA is TGTGCCAGCAGCGTGACTAGCGGGGGATCGGAGACCCAGTACTTC. Translation gives CASSVTSGGSETQYF.

Only a few counts were recorded for this clonotype. The V and J genes are TRBV2 and TRBJ1-1; possibly TRBD1 for D (5 bases). In germline, CDR1 is SNHLY, CDR2 FYNNEI. V shed 5 bases and J shed 1 base, with 11 bases lying between them. There are 14 residues in the CDR3. The CDR3 nucleotides are TGTGCCAGCAGTCTGCCCGGGACGAACACTGAAGCTTTCTTT. Translating it yields CASSLPGTNTEAFF.

This chain joins TRBV5-4 and TRBJ2-7, with a possible D match to TRBD1 (5 bases). The CDR3 consists of 13 residues. CDR1 is SGHNT and CDR2 is YYREEE in the germline V gene (reference sequence). V lost 3 bases and J 2 bases, leaving 9 bases between the germline ends. Written as DNA, the CDR3 is TGTGCCAGCAGCTCGACAGTGACCTACGAGCAGTACTTC. It codes for CASSSTVTYEQYF.

The J gene is TRBJ1-2, the V gene TRBV14, with a weak D call TRBD1 (5 bases). Trimming left V 4 bases short and J 4 bases short, with 22 bases between. The CDR3 covers 17 residues. In germline, CDR1 is SGHDN, CDR2 FVKESK. CDR3 residues: CASSPPGADRYSYGYTF. The CDR3 bases are TGTGCCAGCAGCCCCCCTGGGGCGGACCGATATTCCTATGGCTACACCTTC.

The chain employs TRBV9 and TRBJ2-1; D is tentatively TRBD1 or TRBD2 (7 bases each). Germline V gives CDR1 SGDLS, CDR2 YYNGEE. This CDR3 has 13 amino acids. Trimming removed 7 bases from V and 9 bases from J, with 17 bases in between. For the CDR3, the DNA is TGTGCCAGCGGCCGGGACTACAGGGGTGAGCAGTTCTTC. This sequence encodes CASGRDYRGEQFF.

The chain joins TRBV11-3 to TRBJ1-1, with D unresolved. The CDR3 runs 11 residues. V lost 7 bases and J 5 bases, leaving 8 bases between the germline ends. Germline assignment: CDR1 SGHNT and CDR2 YENEEA. As DNA, the CDR3 is TGTGCCAGCACCTCGGGGACTGAAGCTTTCTTT. Translated: CASTSGTEAFF.

The J gene is TRBJ2-2, the V gene TRBV20-1, with D perhaps matching TRBD1 (5 bases). CDR1 and CDR2 from the germline V gene are DFQATT and SNEGSKA (reference sequence). With 7 bases removed from V and 2 bases from J, the gap between germline ends came to 11 bases. This CDR3 comprises 13 residues. The CDR3 here is CSGQGGNTGELFF. In DNA, the CDR3 is TGCAGTGGCCAGGGCGGAAACACCGGGGAGCTGTTTTTT.

V usage is TRBV28 and J usage is TRBJ2-7; a weak D match, TRBD1 (5 bases). V dropped 5 bases and J dropped 0 bases, with 14 bases sitting between them. The V gene's germline CDR1 is MDHEN and CDR2 SYDVKM. There are 15 residues in the CDR3. The CDR3 DNA reads TGTGCCAGCAGTCCCTATAGGGGCACCTCCTACGAGCAGTACTTC. Amino acids: CASSPYRGTSYEQYF.

The chain carries TRBV29-1 and TRBJ1-1, with 11 bases matching TRBD1. After removal of 6 bases from V and 6 bases from J, the junction contained 6 bases not matched to a gene. Germline V CDR1 and CDR2: SQVTM, ANQGSEA. The CDR3 totals 13 residues. CDR3 coding DNA: TGCAGCGTAAATGGACAGGGGGCGCCTGAAGCTTTCTTT. Translating it yields CSVNGQGAPEAFF.

The gene calls are TRBV2 and TRBJ2-3; D is ambiguous. V was clipped by 8 bases and J by 0 bases, with 15 bases between them. The CDR3 contains 15 residues. The germline V gene has CDR1 SNHLY and CDR2 FYNNEI. The chain's CDR3 is CASRHIPPSTDTQYF. The DNA of the CDR3 is TGTGCCAGCCGCCATATTCCCCCGAGCACAGATACGCAGTATTTT. Using reference TRBV2 and TRBJ2-3 for the parts outside the CDR3, the full variable domain is EPEVTQTPSHQVTQMGQEVILRCVPISNHLYFYWYRQILGQKVEFLVSFYNNEISEKSEIFDDQFSVERPDGSNFTLKIRSTKLEDSAMYFCASRHIPPSTDTQYFGPGTRLTVL.

This clonotype was seen a handful of times. The chain combines TRBV30 with TRBJ1-2; 8 bases line up with TRBD1. The CDR3 is 13 amino acids. V lost 5 bases and J lost 0; bases outside the gene matches: 2. Per the germline V gene, CDR1 is GTSNPN and CDR2 is SVGIG (reference sequence). The CDR3 nucleotides read TGTGCCTGGGGGACAGGCTCTAACTATGGCTACACCTTC. This sequence encodes CAWGTGSNYGYTF.

CDR3 amino acids: CASSVTQGRDSPLHF. Written as DNA, the CDR3 is TGTGCCAGCAGCGTAACCCAGGGTAGGGATTCACCCCTCCACTTT. The chain links TRBV9 to TRBJ1-6, with D tentatively TRBD1 (5 bases). CDR1 SGDLS and CDR2 YYNGEE come from the germline V gene. The CDR3 sequence is 15 residues long. V lost 1 base and J 8 bases, leaving 13 bases between the germline ends.

The V and J genes are TRBV6-2 or TRBV6-3 and TRBJ1-2; 10 bases agree with TRBD1. Germline V gene lookup returns CDR1 MNHEY and CDR2 SVGEGT. V gave up 6 bases and J gave up 0 bases; unmatched junction bases: 4. The length of the CDR3 is 15 residues. The CDR3 reads CASSRGQGANYGYTF. As DNA, the CDR3 is TGTGCCAGCAGCCGAGGACAGGGGGCTAACTATGGCTACACCTTC.

This clonotype has only a few counts. The chain uses TRBV7-9 and TRBJ1-2, with D perhaps matching TRBD1 (6 bases). The CDR3 spans 14 residues. V was cut by 4 bases and J by 4 bases, with 13 bases left in between. Per the germline V gene, CDR1 is SEHNR and CDR2 is FQNEAQ (reference sequence). The CDR3 coding sequence is TGTGCCAGCAGCTCCGGCAGGGGACTCTATGGCTACACCTTC. Amino acids: CASSSGRGLYGYTF. Full variable domain (remainder filled in from reference TRBV7-9 and TRBJ1-2): DTGVSQNPRHKITKRGQNVTFRCDPISEHNRLYWYRQTLGQGPEFLTYFQNEAQLEKSRLLSDRFSAERPKGSFSTLEIQRTEQGDSAMYLCASSSGRGLYGYTFGSGTRLTVV.

This clonotype was observed a few times. The chain has TRBV24-1 and TRBJ1-1; no firm D call. The V gene lost 4 bases and the J gene lost 7 bases, with 9 bases spanning the gap. This CDR3 comprises 12 residues. Looked up from germline, CDR1 is KGHDR and CDR2 is SFDVKD. In nucleotides, the CDR3 is TGTGCCACCAGTGACGGATCTCTTGAAGCTTTCTTT. Its translation: CATSDGSLEAFF.

The chain employs TRBV30 and TRBJ2-5; the match to TRBD2 covers 7 bases. The CDR3 length is 17 residues. Germline lookup yields CDR1 GTSNPN and CDR2 SVGIG (reference sequence). The ends lost 0 bases at V and 0 bases at J; junction bases unmatched: 10. CDR3 sequence: CAWSVHRLADYQETQYF. CDR3 coding DNA: TGTGCCTGGAGTGTACATCGCCTAGCGGACTACCAAGAGACCCAGTACTTC.

This clonotype was seen more than once but under ten times. The chain recombines TRBV20-1 with TRBJ2-7; 8 bases map to TRBD2. The germline V gene has CDR1 DFQATT and CDR2 SNEGSKA (reference sequence). V was pared by 5 bases and J by 3 bases, with 9 bases of the junction left unmatched. The length of the CDR3 is 14 residues. CDR3 region: CSASPGLGYYEQYF. In DNA, the CDR3 is TGCAGTGCTTCTCCGGGACTAGGCTACTACGAGCAGTACTTC.

V is TRBV12-3 or TRBV12-4 and J is TRBJ1-2, with 8 bases that match TRBD1. This CDR3 comprises 14 residues. V was clipped by 3 bases and J by 4 bases; unmatched bases: 4. The CDR3 sequence is CASSFDRGGYGYTF. As DNA, the CDR3 is TGTGCCAGCAGTTTCGACAGGGGAGGCTATGGCTACACCTTC.

The rearrangement joins TRBV2 to TRBJ2-5, with 11 bases matching TRBD2. Germline CDR1 is SNHLY and CDR2 is FYNNEI. V gave up 2 bases and J gave up 4 bases; unmatched junction bases: 9. There are 17 residues in the CDR3. The CDR3 sequence: CASSESLAGGLGETQYF. CDR3 sequence (DNA): TGTGCCAGCAGTGAAAGTCTAGCGGGAGGTTTGGGAGAGACCCAGTACTTC.